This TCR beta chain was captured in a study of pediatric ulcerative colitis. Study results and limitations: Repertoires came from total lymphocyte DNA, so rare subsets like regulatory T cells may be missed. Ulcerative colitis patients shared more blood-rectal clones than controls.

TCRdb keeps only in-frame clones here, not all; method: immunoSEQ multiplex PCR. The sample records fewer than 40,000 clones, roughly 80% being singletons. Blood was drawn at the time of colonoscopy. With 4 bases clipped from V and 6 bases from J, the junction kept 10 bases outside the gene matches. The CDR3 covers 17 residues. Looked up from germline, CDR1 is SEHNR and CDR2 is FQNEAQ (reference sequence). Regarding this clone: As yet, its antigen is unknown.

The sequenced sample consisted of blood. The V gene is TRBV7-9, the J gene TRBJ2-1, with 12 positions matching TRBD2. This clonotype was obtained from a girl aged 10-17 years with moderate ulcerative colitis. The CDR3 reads CASSSLLAGGPGNEQFF. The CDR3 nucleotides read TGTGCCAGCAGCTCCCTTCTAGCGGGAGGGCCAGGCAATGAGCAGTTCTTC.